This T cell receptor beta chain stems from a study of shared clonotypes between healthy human individuals. Germline V gene data show CDR1 as KGHSH and CDR2 as LQKENI. V was pared by 7 bases and J by 1 base, with 10 bases between. The CDR3 loop spans 13 amino acids. Per sorted-subset replicate PCR, input was roughly 200 ng DNA, representing 30,000 or so T cell genomes. How the authors handled the data: Owing to the provision of junction-only sequences devoid of quality scores by immunoSEQ, filtering differed. Here immunoSEQ multiplex PCR was the method, and the copy in TCRdb shows in-frame clones only, minus some. That table gives V, J and clone size, and the DNA gave D and trimming. The sample includes about 2.4 million clones, more than 90% of them seen just once. The study, taken as a whole, reports: The study generally estimated greater richness for naive than memory subsets. Non-shared clonotypes showed lower generation probabilities than clonotypes common to all four donors.

As for this clone: What it recognizes is unknown.

The sequenced sample was naive CD4+ T cells sorted from blood. Subset indicated: CD45RA+ positively selected. The chain combines TRBV18 with TRBJ2-5; D may be TRBD2 (5 bases). The clonotype comes from a man younger than 35 in good health. The CDR3 DNA sequence: TGTGCCAGCTTCCGGACTGTCCAAGAGACCCAGTACTTC. Protein: CASFRTVQETQYF.